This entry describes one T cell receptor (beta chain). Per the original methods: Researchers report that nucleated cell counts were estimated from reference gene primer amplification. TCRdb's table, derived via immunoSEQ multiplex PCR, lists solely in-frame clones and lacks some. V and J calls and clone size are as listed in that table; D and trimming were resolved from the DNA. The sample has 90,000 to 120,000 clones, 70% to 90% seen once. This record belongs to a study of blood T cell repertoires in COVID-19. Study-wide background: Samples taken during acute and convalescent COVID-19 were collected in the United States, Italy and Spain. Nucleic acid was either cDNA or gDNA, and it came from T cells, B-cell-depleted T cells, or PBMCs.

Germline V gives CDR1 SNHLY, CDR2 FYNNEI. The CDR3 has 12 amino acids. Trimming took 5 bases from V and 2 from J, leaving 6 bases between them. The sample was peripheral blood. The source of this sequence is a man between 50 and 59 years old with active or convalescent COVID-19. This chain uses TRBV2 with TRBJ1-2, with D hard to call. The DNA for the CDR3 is TGTGCCAGCAGTATAATGAACTATGGCTACACCTTC. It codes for CASSIMNYGYTF.